The following is a TCR beta chain sequence with its context. The sample comes from a study of blood T cell repertoires in COVID-19. This CDR3 spans 12 amino acids. Trimming took 4 bases from V and 3 from J, leaving 7 bases between them. Germline CDR1 SGHNT, CDR2 YYREEE (reference sequence). Sequenced by immunoSEQ multiplex PCR; TCRdb stores in-frame clones only, minus some. Of about 180,000 clones in the sample, around 83% were seen once. Categorization into cohorts depended on clinical history that participants reported. Sequenced sample: PBMCs or T cells enriched from blood (not recorded which). The genes are TRBV5-4 and TRBJ1-1, with D unresolved. The TCR originated in a man aged 40-49 years who had recovered from COVID-19. Here the CDR3 reads CASSHADTEAFF. The CDR3 DNA follows: TGTGCCAGCAGCCATGCGGACACTGAAGCTTTCTTT.